The 21 T cell receptor beta chains in this list originate from one sample, sequenced in a study of beta chain features in type 1 diabetes. Since all of the isolated RNA was reverse transcribed, expressed TCRB transcripts were what got sequenced. TCRdb's copy holds only in-frame clones and misses some; the assay was immunoSEQ multiplex PCR. The sample has 310,000 or so clones, 8% to 13% seen once. The sequenced sample consisted of naive CD4+ T cells from blood. Receptor source: a woman in her twenties or thirties in good health.

This clone was picked up a small number of times. The V gene is TRBV30, the J gene TRBJ2-7; 7 bases are shared with TRBD2. Per germline, CDR1 GTSNPN and CDR2 SVGIG (reference sequence). CDR3 length equals 16 residues. The ends lost 2 bases at V and 6 bases at J; junction bases unmatched: 16. CDR3 loop: CAWSPWGRGTRGEQYF. The CDR3 bases are TGTGCCTGGAGTCCATGGGGGAGGGGTACAAGAGGCGAGCAGTACTTC.

This clone was observed a handful of times. This chain joins TRBV28 and TRBJ2-1; 7 bases fit TRBD2. V gave up 7 bases and J gave up 4 bases; unmatched junction bases: 7. The CDR3 is 14 residues long. The V gene's germline CDR1 is MDHEN and CDR2 SYDVKM. As DNA, the CDR3 is TGTGCCAGCAAAGGCGGGAGCTGGTACAATGAGCAGTTCTTC. This gives the protein CASKGGSWYNEQFF.

About this clone: Other nucleotide sequences in the sample specify the same CDR3. The chain joins TRBV5-1 to TRBJ2-1; D is possibly TRBD2 (6 bases). This CDR3 is built from 14 residues. V was shortened by 0 bases and J by 6 bases, with 10 bases between the two germline ends. CDR1 is SGHRS, CDR2 YFSETQ, per germline. CDR3 region: CASSLGSGGNEQFF. As DNA, the CDR3 is TGCGCCAGCAGCTTGGGCTCCGGGGGCAATGAGCAGTTCTTC.

This clone was counted between two and nine times. This chain joins TRBV5-6 and TRBJ2-2; D gene uncertain. Between the trimmed V and J ends, which lost 4 bases and 6 bases, there was a span of 13 bases. The length of the CDR3 is 14 residues. Germline V gene data show CDR1 as SGHDT and CDR2 as YYEEEE. CDR3 sequence (DNA): TGTGCCAGCAGCGGAGTGGTGGTTTCCGGGGAGCTGTTTTTT. Its protein is CASSGVVVSGELFF.

This sequence joins TRBV4-2 and TRBJ2-3; 7 positions match TRBD1. V trimming: 3 bases; J trimming: 1 base; junction bases outside the gene matches: 10. CDR1 and CDR2 (germline): LGHNA, YNFKEQ. The CDR3 contains 17 residues. The CDR3 nucleotides are TGTGCCAGCAGCCAGTCGGGACAGCATATTCGCACAGATACGCAGTATTTT. This sequence encodes CASSQSGQHIRTDTQYF.

The V gene is TRBV7-9, the J gene TRBJ2-1, with TRBD2 matching over 15 bases. CDR1 is SEHNR, CDR2 FQNEAQ, per germline (reference sequence). Germline trimming cut 4 bases from V and 8 bases from J; bases unmatched to any gene: 3. The CDR3 runs 15 residues. CDR3 loop: CASSSGLAGGYEQFF. The DNA for the CDR3 is TGTGCCAGCAGCTCGGGACTAGCGGGAGGTTATGAGCAGTTCTTC.

J is TRBJ2-2 and V is TRBV9; TRBD2 might be the D (6 bases). V lost 0 bases to trimming and J lost 6 bases, with 12 bases between them. The CDR3 totals 15 residues. Germline V gene lookup returns CDR1 SGDLS and CDR2 YYNGEE. As DNA, the CDR3 is TGTGCCAGCAGCGTAGCCGCGGGACCCGCCGGGGAGCTGTTTTTT. Residues: CASSVAAGPAGELFF.

This clone turned up a few times. The rearrangement joins TRBV13 to TRBJ2-2; 11 positions match TRBD2. V lost 4 bases to trimming and J lost 5 bases; unmatched junction nucleotides: 9. The CDR3 consists of 17 residues. The germline gives CDR1 PRHDT, CDR2 FYEKMQ (reference sequence). The CDR3 bases are TGTGCCAGCAGCTACCCCCGACTAGCGGGAAATACCGGGGAGCTGTTTTTT. As protein: CASSYPRLAGNTGELFF. Full variable domain (outside the CDR3, taken from reference TRBV13 and TRBJ2-2): AAGVIQSPRHLIKEKRETATLKCYPIPRHDTVYWYQQGPGQDPQFLISFYEKMQSDKGSIPDRFSAQQFSDYHSELNMSSLELGDSALYFCASSYPRLAGNTGELFFGEGSRLTVL.

The CDR3 loop is CASSPGLAYEQFF. Written as DNA, the CDR3 is TGTGCCAGCAGTCCCGGACTAGCGTACGAGCAGTTCTTC. The rearrangement uses TRBV28 and TRBJ2-1; the match to TRBD2 covers 9 bases. Unmatched junction bases numbered 6, after V lost 5 bases and J lost 10 bases. The CDR3 is made up of 13 amino acids. Per the germline V gene, CDR1 is MDHEN and CDR2 is SYDVKM.

The genes are TRBV18 and TRBJ2-7, with 7 positions matching TRBD1. After removal of 2 bases from V and 2 bases from J, the junction contained 6 bases not matched to a gene. The germline V gene has CDR1 KGHSH and CDR2 LQKENI. The CDR3 has 15 residues. In nucleotides, the CDR3 is TGTGCCAGCTCACCAGACAGGGTGTCGACCTACGAGCAGTACTTC. This encodes CASSPDRVSTYEQYF.

This sequence joins TRBV6-7 and TRBJ2-1, with TRBD2 matching 10 bases. TRBV6-7 is an open reading frame, and its role is uncertain. The CDR3 runs to 17 residues. With 2 bases clipped from V and 0 bases from J, the junction kept 4 bases outside the gene matches. CDR3 sequence: CASSYTRTSGSYNEQFF. DNA of the CDR3: TGTGCCAGCAGTTACACTAGGACTAGCGGCTCCTACAATGAGCAGTTCTTC.

This clone was recorded a few times. The chain combines TRBV7-9 with TRBJ1-5, with 7 bases aligning to TRBD1. Per germline, CDR1 SEHNR and CDR2 FQNEAQ (reference sequence). V trimming: 5 bases; J trimming: 0 bases; junction bases outside the gene matches: 16. The CDR3 sequence is 19 residues long. CDR3 coding DNA: TGTGCCAGCAGCCGAACCAAGGGCACAGGGGTCGATAGCAATCAGCCCCAGCATTTT. Translating it yields CASSRTKGTGVDSNQPQHF.

This clone came up a few times. This chain connects TRBV27 to TRBJ2-7; perhaps TRBD2 as D (6 bases). Germline V gene lookup returns CDR1 MNHEY and CDR2 SMNVEV (reference sequence). The CDR3 extends over 13 amino acids. Trimming pared 6 bases from V and 2 bases from J, leaving 11 bases between. Here the CDR3 reads CASRLSGAYEQYF. In DNA, the CDR3 is TGTGCCAGCAGGTTGTCGGGGGCCTACGAGCAGTACTTC.

The V and J genes are TRBV30 and TRBJ2-5, with 9 bases matching TRBD1. The V segment lost 1 base and the J segment 6 bases; nucleotides outside the gene matches: 12. The CDR3 length is 16 residues. Germline V gene lookup returns CDR1 GTSNPN and CDR2 SVGIG (reference sequence). The CDR3 nucleotides are TGTGCCTGGAGTGCTTTCGCTCCGGACAGGGGAAAGACCCAGTACTTC. Amino acid sequence: CAWSAFAPDRGKTQYF.

A single count supports this clone. The V gene is TRBV6-6, the J gene TRBJ2-5; the match to TRBD1 covers 7 bases. Germline trimming cut 6 bases from V and 5 bases from J; bases unmatched to any gene: 12. Germline lookup yields CDR1 MNHNY and CDR2 SVGAGI (reference sequence). The CDR3 consists of 15 residues. CDR3 loop: CASSSGADRTETQYF. The CDR3 DNA follows: TGTGCCAGCAGCTCTGGAGCGGACAGGACTGAGACCCAGTACTTC.

The V call is TRBV2, the J call TRBJ2-1, with D perhaps TRBD2 (6 bases). V lost 7 bases and J lost 2, with 12 bases in between. The CDR3 runs 14 residues. CDR1 SNHLY and CDR2 FYNNEI come from the germline V gene. As DNA, the CDR3 is TGTGCCAGCAAGGTAGCGGCTACCTACAATGAGCAGTTCTTC. Translating it yields CASKVAATYNEQFF.

This chain uses TRBV28 with TRBJ2-7, with 9 bases lining up with TRBD2. The trim removed 2 bases at V and 0 bases at J, leaving 2 bases unmatched. Germline V gene data show CDR1 as MDHEN and CDR2 as SYDVKM. The CDR3 loop spans 15 amino acids. CDR3 sequence (DNA): TGTGCCAGCAGTTTAGGCGGGAGGGTCTCCTACGAGCAGTACTTC. This translates into CASSLGGRVSYEQYF.

This clone was counted between two and nine times. The chain recombines TRBV6-6 with TRBJ2-7, with D maybe TRBD1 (6 bases). CDR1 is MNHNY and CDR2 is SVGAGI in the germline V gene (reference sequence). CDR3 size: 13 residues. V lost 3 bases, J lost 2 bases, and 8 bases lay in between. CDR3 loop: CASSYTGPYEQYF. The CDR3 DNA sequence: TGTGCCAGCAGTTATACAGGGCCCTACGAGCAGTACTTC.

This clone turned up a few times. The sample has other DNA sequences that encode this CDR3 too. V and J are TRBV5-1 and TRBJ2-5; D is uncertain. The CDR3 is made up of 13 amino acids. Germline CDR1 and CDR2: SGHRS and YFSETQ. V was pared by 0 bases and J by 5 bases, with 8 bases between. The CDR3 spells CASSLEGGETQYF. CDR3 nucleotide sequence: TGCGCCAGCAGCTTGGAAGGCGGCGAGACCCAGTACTTC. Using reference TRBV5-1 and TRBJ2-5 for the parts outside the CDR3, the full variable domain is KAGVTQTPRYLIKTRGQQVTLSCSPISGHRSVSWYQQTPGQGLQFLFEYFSETQRNKGNFPGRFSGRQFSNSRSEMNVSTLELGDSALYLCASSLEGGETQYFGPGTRLLVL.

This clone was counted between two and nine times. The chain is built from TRBV30 and TRBJ2-7; a possible D gene is TRBD2 (6 bases). There are 14 residues in the CDR3. Germline V lookup: CDR1 GTSNPN, CDR2 SVGIG (reference sequence). V was shortened by 4 bases and J by 6 bases, with 19 bases between the two germline ends. The CDR3 is CAWIGSQTRREQYF. The CDR3, as DNA: TGTGCCTGGATTGGGTCCCAGACTAGGCGCGAGCAGTACTTC.

V is TRBV10-3 and J is TRBJ1-5, with 9 bases identical to TRBD1. The trim removed 0 bases at V and 7 bases at J, leaving 4 bases unmatched. This CDR3 has 15 amino acids. Germline V gives CDR1 ENHRY, CDR2 SYGVKD. CDR3 DNA sequence: TGTGCCATCAGTGAGTCGGGGACAGGGACACAGCCCCAGCATTTT. Its protein product is CAISESGTGTQPQHF.